The clone carrying this TCR beta chain appeared a few times. These data come from a study of T cell changes during pregnancy in multiple sclerosis. Sequenced by immunoSEQ multiplex PCR; TCRdb stores in-frame clones only, minus some. The table lists roughly 40,000 clones, roughly 85% of them singletons. This receptor was taken from a female donor with multiple sclerosis, enrolled in a pregnancy study. The sequenced sample was CD4+ T cells from peripheral blood mononuclear cells, obtained after pregnancy.

The CDR3 DNA reads as TGCGCCAGCAGCTTTACCAGGGACACTGAAGCTTTCTTT. It specifies CASSFTRDTEAFF. The V call is TRBV5-1, the J call TRBJ1-1; tentatively, D is TRBD1 (5 bases). The germline V gene encodes CDR1 SGHRS and CDR2 YFSETQ. Trimming removed 2 bases from V and 3 bases from J, with 8 bases in between. The CDR3 is 13 amino acids.